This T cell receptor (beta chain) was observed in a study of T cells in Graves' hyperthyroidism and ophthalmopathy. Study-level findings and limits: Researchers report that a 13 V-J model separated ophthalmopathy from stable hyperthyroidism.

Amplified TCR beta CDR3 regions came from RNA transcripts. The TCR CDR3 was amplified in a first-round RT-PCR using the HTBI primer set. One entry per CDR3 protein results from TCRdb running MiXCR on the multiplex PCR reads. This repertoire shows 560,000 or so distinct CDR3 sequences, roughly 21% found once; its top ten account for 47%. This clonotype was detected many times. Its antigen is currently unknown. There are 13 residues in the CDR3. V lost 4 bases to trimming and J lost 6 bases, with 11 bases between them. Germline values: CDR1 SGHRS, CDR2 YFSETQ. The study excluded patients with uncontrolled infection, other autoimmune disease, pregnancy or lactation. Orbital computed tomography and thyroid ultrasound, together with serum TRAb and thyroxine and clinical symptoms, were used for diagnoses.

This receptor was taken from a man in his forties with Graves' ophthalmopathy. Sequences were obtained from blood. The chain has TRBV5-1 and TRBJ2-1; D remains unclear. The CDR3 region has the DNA TGCGCCAGCAGCACCGGGTTAAGCAATGAGCAGTTCTTC. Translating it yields CASSTGLSNEQFF.